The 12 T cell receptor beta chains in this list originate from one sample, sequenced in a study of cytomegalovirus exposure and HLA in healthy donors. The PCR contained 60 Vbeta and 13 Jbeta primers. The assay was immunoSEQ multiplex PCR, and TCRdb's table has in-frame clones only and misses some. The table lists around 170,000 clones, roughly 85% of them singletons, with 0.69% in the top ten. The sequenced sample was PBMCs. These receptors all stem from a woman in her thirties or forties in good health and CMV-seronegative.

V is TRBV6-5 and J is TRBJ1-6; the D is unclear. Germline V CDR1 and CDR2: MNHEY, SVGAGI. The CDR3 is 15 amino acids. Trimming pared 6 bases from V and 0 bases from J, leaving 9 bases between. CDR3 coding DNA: TGTGCCAGCAGCGGGGTCCCCTCCTATAATTCACCCCTCCACTTT. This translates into CASSGVPSYNSPLHF.

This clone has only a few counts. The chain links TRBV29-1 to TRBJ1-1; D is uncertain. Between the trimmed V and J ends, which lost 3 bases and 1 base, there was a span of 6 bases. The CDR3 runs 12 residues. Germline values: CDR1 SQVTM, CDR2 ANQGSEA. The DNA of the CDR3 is TGCAGCGTTGAGTGGCAGAACACTGAAGCTTTCTTT. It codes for CSVEWQNTEAFF.

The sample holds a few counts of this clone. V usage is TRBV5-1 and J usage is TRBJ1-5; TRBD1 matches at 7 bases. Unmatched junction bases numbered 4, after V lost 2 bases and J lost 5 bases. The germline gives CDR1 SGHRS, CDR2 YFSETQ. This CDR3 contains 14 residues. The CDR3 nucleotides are TGCGCCAGCAGCTTTAGACAGGGAGATCAGCCCCAGCATTTT. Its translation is CASSFRQGDQPQHF.

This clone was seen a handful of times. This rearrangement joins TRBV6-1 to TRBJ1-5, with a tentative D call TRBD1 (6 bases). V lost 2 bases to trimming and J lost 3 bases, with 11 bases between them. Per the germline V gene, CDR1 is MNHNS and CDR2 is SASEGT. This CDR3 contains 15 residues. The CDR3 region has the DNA TGTGCCAGCAGTGAAAGACAGGTCCCCAATCAGCCCCAGCATTTT. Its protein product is CASSERQVPNQPQHF.

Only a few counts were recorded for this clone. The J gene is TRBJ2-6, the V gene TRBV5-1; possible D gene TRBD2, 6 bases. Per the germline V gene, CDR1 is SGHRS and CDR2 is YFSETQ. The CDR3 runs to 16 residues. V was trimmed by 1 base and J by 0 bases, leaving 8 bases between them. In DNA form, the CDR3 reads TGCGCCAGCAGCTTGCCGCGGGGCTCTGGGGCCAACGTCCTGACTTTC. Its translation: CASSLPRGSGANVLTF.

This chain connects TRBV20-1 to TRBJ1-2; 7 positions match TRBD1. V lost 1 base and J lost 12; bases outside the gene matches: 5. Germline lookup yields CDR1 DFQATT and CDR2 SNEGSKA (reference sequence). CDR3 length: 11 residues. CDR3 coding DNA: TGCAGTGCTAGAGGGCTGACAGGGAACACCTTC. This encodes CSARGLTGNTF.

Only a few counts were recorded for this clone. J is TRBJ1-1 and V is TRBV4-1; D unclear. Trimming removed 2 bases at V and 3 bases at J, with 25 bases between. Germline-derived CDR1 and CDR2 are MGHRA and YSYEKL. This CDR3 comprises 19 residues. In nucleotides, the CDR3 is TGCGCCAGCAGCCAACCCCCCAGGAGGTTAGGTTTATCGGACACTGAAGCTTTCTTT. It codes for CASSQPPRRLGLSDTEAFF.

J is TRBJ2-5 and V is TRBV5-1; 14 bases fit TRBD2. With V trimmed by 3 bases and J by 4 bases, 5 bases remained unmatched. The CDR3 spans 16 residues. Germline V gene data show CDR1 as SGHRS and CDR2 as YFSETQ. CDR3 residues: CASSSTSGGAGETQYF. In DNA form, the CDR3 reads TGCGCCAGCAGCTCGACTAGCGGGGGGGCTGGAGAGACCCAGTACTTC.

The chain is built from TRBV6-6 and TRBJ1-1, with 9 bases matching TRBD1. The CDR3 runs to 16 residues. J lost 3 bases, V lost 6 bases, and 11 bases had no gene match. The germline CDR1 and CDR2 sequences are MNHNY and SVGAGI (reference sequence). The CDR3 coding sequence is TGTGCCAGCAGCCCGCCGGGACAGGGATGGGACACTGAAGCTTTCTTT. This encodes CASSPPGQGWDTEAFF.

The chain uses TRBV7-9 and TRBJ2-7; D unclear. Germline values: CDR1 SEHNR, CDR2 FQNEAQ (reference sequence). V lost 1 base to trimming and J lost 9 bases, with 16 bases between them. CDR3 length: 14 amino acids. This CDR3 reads CASSLGGPAVGQYF. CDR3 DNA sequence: TGTGCCAGCAGCTTAGGAGGCCCGGCCGTCGGGCAGTACTTC.

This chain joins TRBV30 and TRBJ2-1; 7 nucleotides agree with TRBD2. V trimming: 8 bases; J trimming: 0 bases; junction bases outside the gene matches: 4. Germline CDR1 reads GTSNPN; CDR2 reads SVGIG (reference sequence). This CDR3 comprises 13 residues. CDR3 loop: CAGLGPSYNEQFF. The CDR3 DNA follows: TGTGCCGGACTAGGCCCCTCCTACAATGAGCAGTTCTTC.

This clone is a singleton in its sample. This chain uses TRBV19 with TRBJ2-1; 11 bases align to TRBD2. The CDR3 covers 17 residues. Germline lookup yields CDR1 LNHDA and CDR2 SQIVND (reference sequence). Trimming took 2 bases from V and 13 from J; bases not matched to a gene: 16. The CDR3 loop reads CASSISLAGGRRSFQFF. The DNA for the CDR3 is TGTGCCAGTAGTATATCTTTAGCGGGGGGGAGACGTTCCTTCCAGTTCTTC.